This T cell receptor beta chain was profiled in a study of T cells in Graves' hyperthyroidism and ophthalmopathy. Amplified regions were TCR beta CDR3 sequences from RNA transcripts. With the HTBI primer set, the TCR CDR3 went through a first round of RT-PCR. TCRdb re-called the multiplex PCR reads with MiXCR, one entry per CDR3 protein. The repertoire holds about 640,000 distinct CDR3 sequences, with 20% to 25% as singletons. General study findings and limits: Most thyroid-expanded clonotypes above 0.001 were also found in blood. From stable hyperthyroidism, ophthalmopathy was separated by a 13 V-J model.

This clonotype was counted only a few times. Its antigen is currently unknown. V shed 8 bases and J shed 1 base, with 16 bases lying between them. The CDR3 extends over 15 amino acids. Germline V gene data show CDR1 as SEHNR and CDR2 as FQNEAQ (reference sequence). Sample: blood. The receptor's source is a man aged 25 to 40 with Graves' ophthalmopathy. The V and J genes are TRBV7-9 and TRBJ2-3; D is unclear. CDR3 residues: CASLLVYRGTDTQYF. As DNA, the CDR3 is TGTGCCAGCCTCCTGGTCTATAGAGGCACAGATACGCAGTATTTT. The full variable domain, in which reference TRBV7-9 and TRBJ2-3 provide the parts outside the CDR3, is DTGVSQNPRHKITKRGQNVTFRCDPISEHNRLYWYRQTLGQGPEFLTYFQNEAQLEKSRLLSDRFSAERPKGSFSTLEIQRTEQGDSAMYLCASLLVYRGTDTQYFGPGTRLTVL.